This entry lists 10 T cell receptor beta chains sequenced from one sample in a study of shared clonotypes between healthy human individuals. Libraries were prepared by immunoSEQ multiplex PCR; TCRdb keeps only in-frame clonotypes and omits some of them. The sample carries 550,000 to 800,000 clones, less than 95% recorded once. The sequencing sample was made of memory CD8+ T cells from PBMCs. Noted subset: CD45RO+ cells pooled with CCR7-negative TemRA cells. All receptors derive from a man aged 18 to 30 in good health. Some clones in this sample may be carry-over from other donors' samples.

V is TRBV11-2 and J is TRBJ1-1; D gene ambiguous. CDR1 and CDR2 (germline): SGHAT, FQNNGV. V was shortened by 6 bases and J by 4 bases, with 15 bases between the two germline ends. CDR3 size: 14 residues. CDR3 in DNA: TGTGCCAGCAGGCCATATTTGCGAGGCACTGAAGCTTTCTTT. Its translation: CASRPYLRGTEAFF. The complete variable domain, with remaining parts taken from reference TRBV11-2 and TRBJ1-1, reads EAGVAQSPRYKIIEKRQSVAFWCNPISGHATLYWYQQILGQGPKLLIQFQNNGVVDDSQLPKDRFSAERLKGVDSTLKIQPAKLEDSAVYLCASRPYLRGTEAFFGQGTRLTVV.

This chain connects TRBV18 to TRBJ1-2; 9 bases match TRBD1. The CDR3 extends over 14 amino acids. Germline CDR1 is KGHSH and CDR2 is LQKENI. The V and J ends lost 3 bases and 8 bases, in that order; junction bases with no gene match: 7. The CDR3: CASSPIRDREGYTF. In DNA, the CDR3 is TGTGCCAGCTCACCGATCCGGGACAGGGAAGGCTACACCTTC.

This sequence joins TRBV5-6 and TRBJ2-7; 8 bases map to TRBD2. The CDR3 runs to 14 residues. Trimming at V came to 5 bases and at J to 8 bases, leaving 12 bases not matched to a gene. CDR1 and CDR2 (germline): SGHDT, YYEEEE. CDR3 in DNA: TGTGCCAGCAGTTCTGCCGGGACTAGTAATAAGCAGTACTTC. This encodes CASSSAGTSNKQYF.

The genes are TRBV29-1 and TRBJ2-7; D might be TRBD2 (6 bases). V was clipped by 7 bases and J by 5 bases, with 12 bases between them. The germline gives CDR1 SQVTM, CDR2 ANQGSEA. CDR3 size: 11 residues. The CDR3: CSASGEDEQYF. CDR3 DNA: TGCAGCGCCTCGGGGGAGGACGAGCAGTACTTC.

The chain joins TRBV10-3 to TRBJ2-2, with D perhaps matching TRBD1 (6 bases). The V end was cut by 1 base, the J end by 2 bases, with 17 bases between. CDR1 and CDR2 from the germline V gene are ENHRY and SYGVKD. The CDR3 totals 18 residues. The CDR3 DNA follows: TGTGCCATCAGTGAGTTTAAGGACAGCTACCAAAACACCGGGGAGCTGTTTTTT. Its translation: CAISEFKDSYQNTGELFF.

The chain joins TRBV10-1 to TRBJ2-7, with TRBD2 as a possible D gene (5 bases). Germline V gene lookup returns CDR1 WNHNN and CDR2 SYGVQD (reference sequence). This CDR3 has 13 amino acids. V was cut by 0 bases and J by 2 bases, with 5 bases left in between. Written as DNA, the CDR3 is TGCGCCAGCAGTGAGTCCGGGACCTACGAGCAGTACTTC. This translates into CASSESGTYEQYF.

Regarding this clone: This could be a read error, since a much larger clone is one nucleotide away. In the same sample, other DNA sequences code for this CDR3. The chain combines TRBV7-9 with TRBJ2-2, with D uncertain. The CDR3 consists of 13 residues. The germline V gene encodes CDR1 SEHNR and CDR2 FQNEAQ (reference sequence). V was trimmed by 1 base and J by 6 bases, leaving 6 bases between them. The CDR3 loop reads CASSLGVPGELFF. Written as DNA, the CDR3 is TGTGCCAGCAGCTTAGGGGTCCCCGGGGAGCTGTTTTTT.

This chain joins TRBV7-7 and TRBJ2-2, with a possible D match to TRBD2 (5 bases). Germline V gene lookup returns CDR1 SSHAT and CDR2 FNYEAQ (reference sequence). Trimming took off 5 bases at V and 4 bases at J, with 17 bases between the two ends. This CDR3 is 16 amino acids long. The CDR3 DNA reads as TGTGCCAGCAGCCCCTCGGGGTCGGGTGGCACCGGGGAGCTGTTTTTT. The encoded protein is CASSPSGSGGTGELFF.

The CDR3 DNA reads TGTGCCATCAGTGTGACGGGTAGCCGGAGCCGCTACGAGCAGTACTTC. This translates into CAISVTGSRSRYEQYF. The J gene is TRBJ2-7, the V gene TRBV10-3, with D unclear. The CDR3 is 16 amino acids. Trimming removed 4 bases from V and 3 bases from J, with 19 bases in between. Germline CDR1 is ENHRY and CDR2 is SYGVKD.

This rearrangement joins TRBV5-6 to TRBJ1-2, with D perhaps matching TRBD1 (5 bases). Looked up from germline, CDR1 is SGHDT and CDR2 is YYEEEE. The CDR3 sequence is 14 residues long. The ends were cut back, 1 base at V and 1 base at J, with 8 bases in the middle. CDR3 in DNA: TGTGCCAGCAGCTTGATGGGGGTTAACTATGGCTACACCTTC. Encoded protein: CASSLMGVNYGYTF. Complete variable domain (other parts from reference TRBV5-6 and TRBJ1-2): DAGVTQSPTHLIKTRGQQVTLRCSPKSGHDTVSWYQQALGQGPQFIFQYYEEEERQRGNFPDRFSGHQFPNYSSELNVNALLLGDSALYLCASSLMGVNYGYTFGSGTRLTVV.